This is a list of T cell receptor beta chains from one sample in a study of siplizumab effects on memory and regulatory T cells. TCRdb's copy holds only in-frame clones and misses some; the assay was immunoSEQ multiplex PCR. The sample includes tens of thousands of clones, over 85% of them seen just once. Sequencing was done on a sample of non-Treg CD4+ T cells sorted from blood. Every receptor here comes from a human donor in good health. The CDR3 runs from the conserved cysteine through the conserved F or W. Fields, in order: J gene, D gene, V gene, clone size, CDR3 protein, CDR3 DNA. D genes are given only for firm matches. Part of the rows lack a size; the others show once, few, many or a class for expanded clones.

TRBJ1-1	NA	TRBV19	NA	CASSIVAGEAFF	TGTGCCAGTAGTATTGTAGCAGGGGAAGCTTTCTTT
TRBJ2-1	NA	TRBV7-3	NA	CASSTGPGNEQFF	TGTGCCAGCAGCACAGGTCCGGGAAATGAGCAGTTCTTC
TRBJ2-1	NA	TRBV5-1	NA	CASSPQGLYNEQFF	TGCGCCAGCAGCCCGCAGGGGCTTTACAATGAGCAGTTCTTC
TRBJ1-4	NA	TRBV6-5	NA	CASSWRAGATNEKLFF	TGTGCCAGCAGTTGGAGGGCGGGAGCAACTAATGAAAAACTGTTTTTT
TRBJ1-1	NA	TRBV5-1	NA	CASSSNLGEAFF	TGCGCCAGCAGCTCTAATCTAGGTGAAGCTTTCTTT
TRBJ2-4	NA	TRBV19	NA	CASSMIGGHQYF	TGTGCCAGTAGTATGATCGGGGGGCATCAGTACTTC
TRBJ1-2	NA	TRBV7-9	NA	CASSLFDSDYGYTF	TGTGCCAGCAGCTTATTCGACAGTGACTATGGCTACACCTTC
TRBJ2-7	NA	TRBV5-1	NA	CASSLFGGAYEQYF	TGCGCCAGCAGCTTGTTTGGGGGTGCCTACGAGCAGTACTTC
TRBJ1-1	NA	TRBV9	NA	CASSVVNLGNTEAFF	TGTGCCAGCAGCGTAGTAAATCTGGGAAACACTGAAGCTTTCTTT
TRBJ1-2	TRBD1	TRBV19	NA	CASRQGEGGYTF	TGTGCCAGTAGACAGGGGGAAGGCGGCTACACCTTC
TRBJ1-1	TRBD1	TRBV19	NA	CASSWDRGDTEAFF	TGTGCCAGTAGTTGGGACAGGGGGGACACTGAAGCTTTCTTT
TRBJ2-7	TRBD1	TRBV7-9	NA	CASSLTGSWSPEQYF	TGTGCCAGCAGCTTGACAGGGAGCTGGAGTCCCGAGCAGTACTTC
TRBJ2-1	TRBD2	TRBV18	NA	CASSSTLAGGTYNEQFF	TGTGCCAGCTCATCAACCTTAGCGGGAGGGACCTACAATGAGCAGTTCTTC
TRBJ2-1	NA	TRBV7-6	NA	CASSILQGSYNEQFF	TGTGCCAGCAGCATCCTTCAGGGCTCCTACAATGAGCAGTTCTTC
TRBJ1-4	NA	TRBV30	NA	CAWGRGREDEKLFF	TGTGCCTGGGGCCGGGGCAGGGAGGATGAAAAACTGTTTTTT
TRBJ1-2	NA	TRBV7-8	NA	CASSLSRVGGYTF	TGTGCCAGCAGCTTATCGAGGGTGGGGGGCTACACCTTC
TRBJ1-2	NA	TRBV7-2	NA	CASSLGGNYGYTF	TGTGCCAGCAGCTTAGGGGGCAACTATGGCTACACCTTC
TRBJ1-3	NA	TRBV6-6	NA	CASLRGSGNTIYF	TGTGCCAGCCTTCGGGGCTCTGGAAACACCATATATTTT
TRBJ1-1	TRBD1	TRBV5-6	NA	CASIPSTGADTEAFF	TGTGCCAGCATCCCGAGTACAGGGGCCGACACTGAAGCTTTCTTT
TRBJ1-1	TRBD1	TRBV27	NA	CASRNRQGAVGTEAFF	TGTGCCAGCAGAAACCGACAGGGGGCTGTGGGCACTGAAGCTTTCTTT
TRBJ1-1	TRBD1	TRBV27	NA	CASSITGGNTEAFF	TGTGCCAGCAGCATAACAGGGGGGAACACTGAAGCTTTCTTT
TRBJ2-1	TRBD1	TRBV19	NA	CASSKDRPNYNEQFF	TGTGCCAGTAGTAAGGACAGGCCTAACTACAATGAGCAGTTCTTC
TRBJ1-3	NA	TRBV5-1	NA	CASSHAGPTRGNTIYF	TGCGCCAGCAGCCACGCCGGTCCTACAAGGGGAAACACCATATATTTT
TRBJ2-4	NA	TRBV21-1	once	CASSPPGLASKAKNIQYF	TGTGCCAGCAGCCCCCCTGGACTAGCGAGTAAAGCCAAAAACATTCAGTACTTC
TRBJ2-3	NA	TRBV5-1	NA	CASSLGTVPGTDTQYF	TGCGCCAGCAGCTTGGGGACCGTACCTGGCACAGATACGCAGTATTTT
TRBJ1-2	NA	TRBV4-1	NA	CASSQLREKGYTF	TGCGCCAGCAGCCAACTCAGGGAGAAGGGCTACACCTTC
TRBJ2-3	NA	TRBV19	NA	CASSLTDTQYF	TGTGCCAGTAGCCTCACAGATACGCAGTATTTT
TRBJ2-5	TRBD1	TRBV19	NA	CASSIDLGTGGETQYF	TGTGCCAGTAGTATAGACCTCGGGACAGGGGGAGAGACCCAGTACTTC
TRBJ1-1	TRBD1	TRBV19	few	CASRGGAINTEAFF	TGTGCCAGCAGGGGGGGGGCGATAAACACTGAAGCTTTCTTT
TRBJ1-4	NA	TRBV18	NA	CASSPRQDEKLFF	TGTGCCAGCTCACCGAGACAGGATGAAAAACTGTTTTTT
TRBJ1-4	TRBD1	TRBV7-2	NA	CASSIRQGGEKLFF	TGTGCCAGCAGCATAAGACAGGGGGGAGAAAAACTGTTTTTT
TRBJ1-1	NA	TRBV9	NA	CASSVAPNSLNTEAFF	TGTGCCAGCAGCGTAGCTCCGAACAGCCTGAACACTGAAGCTTTCTTT
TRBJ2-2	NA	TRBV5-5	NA	CASSLAVLGTGELFF	TGTGCCAGCAGCTTGGCTGTGCTTGGCACCGGGGAGCTGTTTTTT
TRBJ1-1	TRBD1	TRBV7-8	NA	CASSQDRENTEAFF	TGTGCCAGCAGCCAAGACAGGGAGAACACTGAAGCTTTCTTT
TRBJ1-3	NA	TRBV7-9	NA	CASSLGMGGAGNTIYF	TGTGCCAGCAGCTTGGGGATGGGGGGCGCTGGAAACACCATATATTTT
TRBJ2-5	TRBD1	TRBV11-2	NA	CASSTGTGGHQETQYF	TGTGCCAGCAGCACCGGGACAGGGGGGCATCAAGAGACCCAGTACTTC
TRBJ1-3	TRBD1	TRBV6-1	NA	CASSETQGAPGNTIYF	TGTGCCAGCAGTGAAACCCAGGGGGCGCCTGGAAACACCATATATTTT
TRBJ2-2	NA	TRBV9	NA	CASSVGVTGELFF	TGTGCCAGCAGCGTAGGTGTGACCGGGGAGCTGTTTTTT
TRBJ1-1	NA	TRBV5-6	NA	CASSFRVNTEAFF	TGTGCCAGCAGCTTTAGGGTGAACACTGAAGCTTTCTTT
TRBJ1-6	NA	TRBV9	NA	CASSAAPGVNSPLHF	TGTGCCAGCAGCGCAGCCCCAGGGGTTAATTCACCCCTCCACTTT
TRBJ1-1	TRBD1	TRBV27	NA	CASTRTGEIWENTEAFF	TGTGCCAGCACTAGGACAGGCGAGATATGGGAGAACACTGAAGCTTTCTTT
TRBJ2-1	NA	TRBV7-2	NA	CASSLPGPSYNEQFF	TGTGCCAGCAGCTTGCCGGGTCCTTCCTACAATGAGCAGTTCTTC
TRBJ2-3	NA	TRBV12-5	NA	CASGPNTDTQYF	TGTGCTAGTGGTCCGAACACAGATACGCAGTATTTT
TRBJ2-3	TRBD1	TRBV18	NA	CASSLGTGTDTQYF	TGTGCCAGCTCACTCGGGACAGGTACAGATACGCAGTATTTT
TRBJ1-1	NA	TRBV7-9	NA	CASSERNTEAFF	TGTGCCAGCAGCGAAAGAAACACTGAAGCTTTCTTT
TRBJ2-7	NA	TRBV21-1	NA	CASSTEDSSYEQYF	TGTGCCAGCAGCACCGAAGACAGCTCCTACGAGCAGTACTTC
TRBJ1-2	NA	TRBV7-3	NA	CASSLRDLRGYTF	TGTGCCAGCAGCTTAAGGGACCTCAGGGGCTACACCTTC
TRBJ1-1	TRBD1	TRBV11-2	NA	CASSSRDRGMAFF	TGTGCCAGCAGCTCCAGAGACAGGGGAATGGCTTTCTTT
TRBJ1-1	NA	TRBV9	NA	CASSVEGYSGTEAFF	TGTGCCAGCAGCGTAGAGGGGTATAGTGGCACTGAAGCTTTCTTT
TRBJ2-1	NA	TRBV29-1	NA	CSAARASSYNEQFF	TGCAGCGCCGCCCGAGCTAGCTCCTACAATGAGCAGTTCTTC
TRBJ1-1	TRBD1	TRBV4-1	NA	CASSLAHTGGTEAFF	TGCGCCAGCAGCCTTGCGCATACAGGGGGCACTGAAGCTTTCTTT
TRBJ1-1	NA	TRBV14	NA	CASSPQGFTEAFF	TGTGCCAGCAGCCCTCAGGGTTTTACTGAAGCTTTCTTT
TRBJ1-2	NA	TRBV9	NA	CASSVPNYGYTF	TGTGCCAGCAGCGTACCGAACTATGGCTACACCTTC